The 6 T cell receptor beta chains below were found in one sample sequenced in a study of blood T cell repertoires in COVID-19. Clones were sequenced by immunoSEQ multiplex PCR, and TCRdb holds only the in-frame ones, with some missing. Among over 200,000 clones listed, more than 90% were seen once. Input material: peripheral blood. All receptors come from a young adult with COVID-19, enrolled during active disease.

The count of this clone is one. The CDR3, as DNA: TGTGCCATCGGAGGGCTGGGGAACACTGAAGCTTTCTTT. Translated: CAIGGLGNTEAFF. The genes are TRBV6-4 and TRBJ1-1, with D unclear. The germline CDR1 and CDR2 sequences are MRHNA and SNTAGT. The CDR3 sequence is 13 residues long. The germline V and J ends were trimmed by 10 bases and 1 base, with 13 bases remaining between them.

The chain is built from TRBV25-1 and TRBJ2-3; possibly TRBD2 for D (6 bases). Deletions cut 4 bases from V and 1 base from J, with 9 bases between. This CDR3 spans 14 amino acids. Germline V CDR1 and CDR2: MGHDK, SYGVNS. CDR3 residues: CASSGLAGTDTQYF. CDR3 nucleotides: TGTGCCAGCAGTGGATTAGCGGGCACAGATACGCAGTATTTT.

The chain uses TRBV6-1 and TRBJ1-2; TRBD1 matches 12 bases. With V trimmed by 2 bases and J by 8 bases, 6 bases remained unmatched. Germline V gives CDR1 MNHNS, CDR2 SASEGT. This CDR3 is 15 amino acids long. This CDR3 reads CASSERGTGGEGYTF. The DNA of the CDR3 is TGTGCCAGCAGTGAAAGAGGGACAGGGGGCGAAGGCTACACCTTC.

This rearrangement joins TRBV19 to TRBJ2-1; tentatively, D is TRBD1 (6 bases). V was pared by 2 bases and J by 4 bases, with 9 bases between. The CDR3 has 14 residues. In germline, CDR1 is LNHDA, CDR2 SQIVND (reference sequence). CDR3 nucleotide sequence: TGTGCCAGTAGTATACAGGGGCGGTACAATGAGCAGTTCTTC. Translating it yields CASSIQGRYNEQFF.

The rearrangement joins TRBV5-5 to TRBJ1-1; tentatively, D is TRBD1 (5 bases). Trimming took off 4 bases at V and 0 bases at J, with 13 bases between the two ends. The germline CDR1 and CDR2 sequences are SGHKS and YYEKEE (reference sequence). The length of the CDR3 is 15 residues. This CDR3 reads CASSPQGGLNTEAFF. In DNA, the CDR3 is TGTGCCAGCAGCCCTCAGGGTGGGCTGAACACTGAAGCTTTCTTT.

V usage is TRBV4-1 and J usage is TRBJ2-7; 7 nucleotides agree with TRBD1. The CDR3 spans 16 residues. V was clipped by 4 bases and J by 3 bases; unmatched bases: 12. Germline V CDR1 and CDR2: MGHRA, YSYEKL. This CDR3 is CASSLKAPTGIYEQYF. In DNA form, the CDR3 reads TGCGCCAGCAGCCTAAAAGCCCCGACAGGGATCTACGAGCAGTACTTC.